The rows below give T cell receptor beta chains drawn from one sample of a study of OX40 agonist ivuxolimab in advanced cancers. TCRdb's table, derived via immunoSEQ multiplex PCR, lists solely in-frame clones and lacks some. Here the sample spans about 10,000 clones, over 65% being singletons. The specimen was CD4+ or CD8+ T cells sorted from blood, collected in a trial of the OX40 agonist ivuxolimab. Receptor source: an adult with an advanced solid tumor such as melanoma, head and neck, liver or kidney cancer. The CDR3 runs from the conserved cysteine through the conserved F or W. The D gene is left open where the match is weak. A clone size is listed for some rows: how often the clone was seen (once, few, many), or a class if it is expanded.

J gene | clone size | D gene | V gene | CDR3 protein | CDR3 DNA
TRBJ2-2 | . | . | TRBV6-1 | CASAPGLNTGELFF | TGTGCCAGCGCCCCCGGACTGAACACCGGGGAGCTGTTTTTT
TRBJ2-3 | . | TRBD2 | TRBV7-3 | CASSVAGELDTQYF | TGTGCCAGCAGCGTAGCGGGGGAGTTAGATACGCAGTATTTT
TRBJ2-7 | medium-sized | . | TRBV18 | CASSPGDTPYEQYF | TGTGCCAGCTCCCCAGGGGACACTCCCTACGAGCAGTACTTC
TRBJ2-3 | . | TRBD1 | TRBV11-2 | CASSYTTGPRADTQYF | TGTGCCAGCAGCTATACGACAGGGCCCCGCGCAGATACGCAGTATTTT
TRBJ1-5 | . | . | TRBV28 | CASSFRTDNQPQHF | TGTGCCAGCAGTTTCCGGACAGACAATCAGCCCCAGCATTTT
TRBJ1-5 | . | TRBD1 | TRBV30 | CAWSASTGAFVSQPQHF | TGTGCCTGGAGTGCTTCGACAGGGGCTTTCGTTAGTCAGCCCCAGCATTTT
TRBJ2-7 | . | . | TRBV7-3 | CASSLGTTYEQYF | TGTGCCAGCAGCTTAGGAACTACCTACGAGCAGTACTTC
TRBJ1-4 | . | . | TRBV13 | CASSLVGGEKLFF | TGTGCCAGCAGCTTAGTGGGCGGAGAAAAACTGTTTTTT
TRBJ2-1 | once | . | TRBV2 | CASSSRGFRDEQFF | TGTGCCAGCAGTTCACGGGGGTTTCGCGATGAGCAGTTCTTC
TRBJ2-3 | . | TRBD2 | TRBV9 | CASSLGTSGSTDTQYF | TGTGCCAGCAGCCTCGGGACTAGCGGCTCCACAGATACGCAGTATTTT
TRBJ1-1 | . | TRBD1 | TRBV6-6 | CASSPWTGNTEAFF | TGTGCCAGCAGTCCCTGGACAGGAAACACTGAAGCTTTCTTT
TRBJ1-2 | . | . | TRBV28 | CASSLSRGQGYTF | TGTGCCAGCAGTTTATCAAGGGGCCAAGGCTACACCTTC
TRBJ2-1 | . | . | TRBV27 | CASSSQGGNSYNEQFF | TGTGCCAGCAGTTCCCAGGGGGGGAACTCCTACAATGAGCAGTTCTTC
TRBJ2-2 | . | . | TRBV29-1 | CSGRSHGELFF | TGCAGCGGGCGGAGTCACGGGGAGCTGTTTTTT
TRBJ1-6 | medium-sized | TRBD1 | TRBV7-8 | CASSFTGVRGALHF | TGTGCCAGCAGCTTCACAGGGGTGAGGGGGGCCCTCCACTTT
TRBJ1-1 | . | TRBD1 | TRBV27 | CASGQDRGRGAFF | TGTGCCAGCGGACAGGACAGGGGGCGCGGAGCTTTCTTT
TRBJ2-5 | . | . | TRBV11-1 | CASSLFQGGQETQYF | TGTGCCAGCAGCTTATTCCAGGGGGGGCAGGAGACCCAGTACTTC
TRBJ2-2 | . | . | TRBV28 | CASSLYPLFTGELFF | TGTGCCAGCAGTTTATACCCCCTCTTCACCGGGGAGCTGTTTTTT
TRBJ1-1 | . | TRBD1 | TRBV6-1 | CASSVRAYDRATEAFF | TGTGCCAGCAGTGTCCGGGCCTACGACAGGGCTACTGAAGCTTTCTTT
TRBJ2-7 | . | . | TRBV6-6 | CASSLLTYEQYF | TGTGCCAGCAGCCTTCTTACCTACGAGCAGTACTTC
TRBJ2-7 | . | TRBD1 | TRBV27 | CASSPTRQGEQYF | TGTGCCAGCAGTCCAACTCGACAGGGGGAGCAGTACTTC
TRBJ1-2 | medium-sized | TRBD1 | TRBV4-1 | CASSGQGPGYTF | TGCGCCAGCAGCGGACAGGGCCCTGGCTACACCTTC
TRBJ2-2 | . | . | TRBV5-6 | CASSLSTGELFF | TGTGCCAGCAGCTTGAGCACCGGGGAGCTGTTTTTT
TRBJ1-2 | . | TRBD1 | TRBV7-9 | CASSRGQDYGYTF | TGTGCCAGCTCAAGGGGGCAGGACTATGGCTACACCTTC
TRBJ2-6 | . | TRBD1 | TRBV6-5 | CASSYGQGTANVLTF | TGTGCCAGCAGTTACGGACAGGGAACTGCCAACGTCCTGACTTTC
TRBJ2-7 | . | TRBD2 | TRBV11-3 | CASSKFGAGEFYEQYF | TGTGCCAGCAGCAAATTCGGAGCGGGGGAGTTCTACGAGCAGTACTTC
TRBJ1-2 | . | . | TRBV28 | CASRRRRQDGYGYTF | TGTGCCAGCAGGAGACGAAGACAGGACGGCTATGGCTACACCTTC
TRBJ2-1 | few | . | TRBV4-1 | CASSQRSVGSGNEQFF | TGCGCCAGCAGCCAACGATCCGTCGGGTCCGGGAATGAGCAGTTCTTC
TRBJ1-1 | . | . | TRBV4-1 | CASRSDQGYTEAFF | TGCGCCAGCAGAAGTGACCAGGGGTACACTGAAGCTTTCTTT
TRBJ2-1 | . | TRBD2 | TRBV29-1 | CSVGGGTDLLNEQFF | TGCAGCGTTGGGGGAGGGACGGACCTACTCAATGAGCAGTTCTTC
TRBJ2-4 | . | . | TRBV13 | CASSPPAPDTLAKNIQYF | TGTGCCAGCAGCCCCCCAGCTCCGGACACCCTAGCCAAAAACATTCAGTACTTC
TRBJ1-5 | large | TRBD1 | TRBV11-1 | CASSSTTGDNSNQPQHF | TGTGCCAGCAGCTCGACGACAGGGGACAATAGCAATCAGCCCCAGCATTTT
TRBJ1-3 | few | . | TRBV4-1 | CASSLGVGGNTIYF | TGCGCCAGCAGCCTCGGGGTGGGTGGAAACACCATATATTTT
TRBJ1-1 | . | . | TRBV6-5 | CASRGLNTEAFF | TGTGCCAGCCGGGGCCTGAACACTGAAGCTTTCTTT
TRBJ1-5 | . | . | TRBV7-8 | CASSVAGAGNQPQHF | TGTGCCAGCAGCGTAGCAGGGGCGGGCAATCAGCCCCAGCATTTT
TRBJ1-5 | . | . | TRBV7-2 | CASSLGLGGNQPQHF | TGTGCCAGCAGCTTAGGACTGGGAGGCAATCAGCCCCAGCATTTT
TRBJ2-6 | once | . | TRBV18 | CASSRPGPTAGANVLTF | TGTGCCAGCTCACGCCCCGGGCCCACTGCTGGGGCCAACGTCCTGACTTTC
TRBJ2-5 | once | . | TRBV7-3 | CASSLRRTETQYF | TGTGCCAGCAGCTTAAGACGGACTGAGACCCAGTACTTC
TRBJ2-7 | . | TRBD1 | TRBV9 | CASSVATGTGYEQYF | TGTGCCAGCAGCGTAGCTACCGGGACAGGCTACGAGCAGTACTTC
TRBJ1-4 | . | . | TRBV21-1 | CASSKAWAHNGEKLFF | TGTGCCAGCAGCAAAGCATGGGCGCACAATGGTGAAAAACTGTTTTTT
TRBJ1-5 | . | . | TRBV6-4 | CASPFRAPRRNQPQHF | TGTGCCAGCCCATTCCGGGCCCCTAGACGGAATCAGCCCCAGCATTTT
TRBJ2-7 | . | . | TRBV2 | CASSDVRRDEQYF | TGTGCCAGCAGTGACGTCAGGCGGGACGAGCAGTACTTC
TRBJ1-2 | . | . | TRBV10-3 | CAISESYGYTF | TGTGCCATCAGTGAGAGCTATGGCTACACCTTC
TRBJ2-7 | few | . | TRBV19 | CASRDTLSSYEQYF | TGTGCCAGTAGGGACACTCTCAGCTCCTACGAGCAGTACTTC
TRBJ2-7 | . | . | TRBV6-5 | CASRSRGSYEQYF | TGTGCCAGCAGAAGCCGGGGGTCCTACGAGCAGTACTTC
TRBJ2-2 | . | TRBD1 | TRBV29-1 | CSVRQGGNTGELFF | TGCAGCGTTCGACAGGGGGGGAACACCGGGGAGCTGTTTTTT
TRBJ2-2 | few | . | TRBV13 | CASSLQLAGELFF | TGTGCCAGCAGCTTACAACTCGCCGGGGAGCTGTTTTTT
TRBJ1-1 | once | . | TRBV28 | CASSWGGGNTEAFF | TGTGCCAGCAGTTGGGGGGGAGGGAACACTGAAGCTTTCTTT
TRBJ1-2 | . | TRBD1 | TRBV29-1 | CSVAPGQGHLYGYTF | TGCAGCGTGGCTCCGGGACAGGGGCATCTCTATGGCTACACCTTC
TRBJ1-1 | . | TRBD1 | TRBV5-4 | CASSYRQGRTEAFF | TGTGCCAGCAGCTACCGACAGGGGCGTACTGAAGCTTTCTTT
TRBJ2-5 | . | TRBD1 | TRBV5-6 | CASSLTGDETQYF | TGTGCCAGCAGCCTGACAGGGGACGAGACCCAGTACTTC